The 18 T cell receptor beta chains listed next were all sequenced from one sample in a study of identical twins. TCRdb analysed the 5' RACE reads with MiXCR anew, one entry per CDR3 protein. The repertoire includes roughly 720,000 distinct CDR3 sequences, 15% to 20% of them detected once, and around 12% sits in the top ten. The same specimen was also included in a second study, on T cells expressing NK-cell markers.

Specimen: PBMCs. These receptors all come from a woman under 30 in good health.

In this sample, this clonotype turned up a few times. The V gene is TRBV5-4, the J gene TRBJ2-5; no definite D call. With 4 bases removed from V and 4 bases from J, the gap between germline ends came to 17 bases. Germline values: CDR1 SGHNT, CDR2 YYREEE (reference sequence). CDR3 length: 15 residues. Here the CDR3 DNA reads TGTGCCAGCAGCAACCACTTTGGGGTCGGAGAGACCCAGTACTTC. Translation: CASSNHFGVGETQYF.

In this sample, this clonotype turned up a few times. This chain uses TRBV12-3 or TRBV12-4 with TRBJ1-4, with 7 bases aligning to TRBD1. This CDR3 region has 15 residues. With 6 bases clipped from V and 10 bases from J, the junction kept 14 bases outside the gene matches. The CDR3 is CASSPDRVRVGKLFF. DNA for the CDR3: TGTGCCAGCAGCCCCGACAGGGTTCGGGTTGGAAAACTGTTTTTT.

J is TRBJ2-7 and V is TRBV20-1; the match to TRBD1 covers 7 bases. Germline loops: CDR1 DFQATT, CDR2 SNEGSKA (reference sequence). The CDR3 has 13 amino acids. V lost 8 bases and J lost 9; bases outside the gene matches: 16. DNA for the CDR3: TGCAGTTTCAAGAGGGACAGCCACCCTGGGCAGTACTTC. Translated, it gives CSFKRDSHPGQYF.

This clonotype has a handful of counts. This chain connects TRBV20-1 to TRBJ2-1, with unresolved D. Trimming left V 3 bases short and J 2 bases short, with 11 bases between. This CDR3 comprises 14 residues. Per germline, CDR1 DFQATT and CDR2 SNEGSKA (reference sequence). The CDR3 bases are TGCAGTGCTAGTCCCCAGCGAACCTACAATGAGCAGTTCTTC. Residues: CSASPQRTYNEQFF.

The V call is TRBV5-5, the J call TRBJ2-3; 9 positions agree with TRBD2. The CDR3 has 15 amino acids. Germline V gene sequence: CDR1 SGHKS, CDR2 YYEKEE (reference sequence). The J segment lost 5 bases and the V segment lost 4 bases, leaving 8 bases of the junction unmatched. This CDR3 reads CASSPWRGGIDTQYF. CDR3 nucleotide sequence: TGTGCCAGCAGCCCTTGGCGGGGGGGAATAGATACGCAGTATTTT.

This chain links TRBV20-1 with TRBJ2-1; D uncertain. This CDR3 comprises 16 residues. With 0 bases removed from V and 1 base from J, the gap between germline ends came to 13 bases. The germline V gene encodes CDR1 DFQATT and CDR2 SNEGSKA (reference sequence). For the CDR3, the DNA is TGCAGTGCTAGAGATCTTCGCAGGTGGTCCTACAATGAGCAGTTCTTC. Protein: CSARDLRRWSYNEQFF.

CDR3 coding DNA: TGTGCCGCCGGTAGGGGGCTCGAAGAGACCCAGTACTTC. It translates to CAAGRGLEETQYF. This rearrangement joins TRBV10-3 to TRBJ2-5, with 7 bases lining up with TRBD1. Germline values: CDR1 ENHRY, CDR2 SYGVKD. This CDR3 region has 13 residues. V lost 11 bases to trimming and J lost 3 bases; unmatched junction nucleotides: 9.

This clonotype was picked up a small number of times. This chain uses TRBV6-2 or TRBV6-3 with TRBJ2-7; D is possibly TRBD1 (5 bases). This CDR3 has 16 amino acids. From germline, CDR1 is MNHEY and CDR2 SVGEGT. V gave up 5 bases and J gave up 4 bases, with 21 bases separating them. The CDR3 DNA reads TGTGCCAGCAGTCATATCCTAGGGGCAAGTTCTTACGAGCAGTACTTC. It codes for CASSHILGASSYEQYF.

This clonotype was recorded a few times. The chain links TRBV20-1 to TRBJ1-5; D ambiguous. Germline-derived CDR1 and CDR2 are DFQATT and SNEGSKA (reference sequence). The V gene lost 6 bases and the J gene lost 4 bases, with 13 bases spanning the gap. This CDR3 has 13 amino acids. Written as DNA, the CDR3 is TGCAGTGCCAGGACCGATGCTAATCAGCCCCAGCATTTT. Translation gives CSARTDANQPQHF.

The chain employs TRBV5-1 and TRBJ2-7; TRBD2 matches 10 bases. The CDR3 is made up of 15 amino acids. V was pared by 0 bases and J by 4 bases, with 4 bases of the junction left unmatched. The germline gives CDR1 SGHRS, CDR2 YFSETQ. The CDR3 coding sequence is TGCGCCAGCAGCTTGGTAACTAGCGGGGCATACGAGCAGTACTTC. This codes for CASSLVTSGAYEQYF. The full variable domain, with the rest looked up from reference TRBV5-1 and TRBJ2-7, is KAGVTQTPRYLIKTRGQQVTLSCSPISGHRSVSWYQQTPGQGLQFLFEYFSETQRNKGNFPGRFSGRQFSNSRSEMNVSTLELGDSALYLCASSLVTSGAYEQYFGPGTRLTVT.

The chain uses TRBV19 and TRBJ2-5, with D perhaps given as TRBD1 or TRBD2 (5 bases each). V was pared by 5 bases and J by 0 bases, with 10 bases between. Per germline, CDR1 LNHDA and CDR2 SQIVND (reference sequence). The CDR3 consists of 14 residues. CDR3 in amino acids: CASSSGPHQETQYF. The CDR3 DNA sequence: TGTGCCAGTAGTTCGGGACCTCACCAAGAGACCCAGTACTTC.

This chain connects TRBV5-1 to TRBJ2-1; no definite D call. The CDR3 extends over 13 amino acids. Trimming pared 1 base from V and 13 bases from J, leaving 15 bases between. Germline values: CDR1 SGHRS, CDR2 YFSETQ. CDR3 in amino acids: CASSLPSPVRQFF. The CDR3 region has the DNA TGCGCCAGCAGCTTGCCCAGCCCTGTACGACAGTTCTTC.

The chain uses TRBV7-2 and TRBJ2-3; D ambiguous. Deletions cut 1 base from V and 8 bases from J, with 7 bases between. The length of the CDR3 is 12 residues. The germline gives CDR1 SGHTA, CDR2 FQGNSA. The CDR3 nucleotides read TGTGCCAGCAGCTTAGTAGGTAGTACGCAGTATTTT. Translation: CASSLVGSTQYF.

The chain carries TRBV20-1 and TRBJ2-3; 11 positions match TRBD2. There are 15 residues in the CDR3. Looked up from germline, CDR1 is DFQATT and CDR2 is SNEGSKA (reference sequence). V gave up 7 bases and J gave up 2 bases; unmatched junction bases: 8. CDR3 sequence: CSVNSGRGATDTQYF. As DNA, the CDR3 is TGCAGTGTAAATAGCGGGAGGGGGGCCACAGATACGCAGTATTTT.

This sequence joins TRBV20-1 and TRBJ1-4, with D uncertain. Germline CDR1 DFQATT, CDR2 SNEGSKA (reference sequence). The CDR3 sequence is 14 residues long. V shed 1 base and J shed 0 bases, with 6 bases lying between them. The CDR3 nucleotides are TGCAGTGCTAGAGTGGGCGCAACTAATGAAAAACTGTTTTTT. Amino acids: CSARVGATNEKLFF.

The chain links TRBV3-1 to TRBJ1-2; D perhaps matches TRBD1 (6 bases). The CDR3 is 14 residues long. Germline V gene lookup returns CDR1 LGHDT and CDR2 YNNKEL (reference sequence). The ends were cut back, 2 bases at V and 8 bases at J, with 15 bases in the middle. CDR3 sequence reads: CASSQLTPGDGYTF. CDR3 bases: TGTGCCAGCAGCCAACTCACTCCAGGGGACGGCTACACCTTC.

The chain combines TRBV18 with TRBJ2-5; no definite D call. CDR1 KGHSH and CDR2 LQKENI come from the germline V gene. V was pared by 8 bases and J by 3 bases, with 13 bases between. The CDR3 is 13 residues long. The CDR3 sequence: CASHRSREETQYF. CDR3 DNA: TGTGCCAGCCATAGAAGTAGGGAAGAGACCCAGTACTTC.

This clonotype was found a few times. The chain recombines TRBV11-2 with TRBJ2-7; possibly TRBD1 or TRBD2 for D (5 bases each). The CDR3 loop spans 17 amino acids. The V gene's germline CDR1 is SGHAT and CDR2 FQNNGV. Trimming removed 2 bases at V and 0 bases at J, with 17 bases between. The CDR3 DNA reads as TGTGCCAGCAGCTTATTGAGGGGACCCCAAGTCTCCTACGAGCAGTACTTC. Translated, it gives CASSLLRGPQVSYEQYF. Supplemented by reference TRBV11-2 and TRBJ2-7, the full variable domain reads EAGVAQSPRYKIIEKRQSVAFWCNPISGHATLYWYQQILGQGPKLLIQFQNNGVVDDSQLPKDRFSAERLKGVDSTLKIQPAKLEDSAVYLCASSLLRGPQVSYEQYFGPGTRLTVT.